One sample yielded the 24 T cell receptor beta chains listed below, sequenced in a study of shared clonotypes between healthy human individuals (dated by TCRdb to between 2020 and 2021). Libraries were prepared through the immunoSEQ multiplex PCR assay. TCRdb limited this immuneACCESS table to in-frame rearrangements with V and J called. A share of clones is missing; checked studies link under half to unresolved V genes, and the rest is unexplained. This sample gives about 2.4 million clones in total; approximately 90% of them show up just once. Over 0.12% of the sample rests with the top ten. Sequenced input: naive CD4+ T cells sorted from blood. The sample's cell subset or site label, decoded: CD45RA+ positively selected. The receptors here all came from a man between 18 and 35 years old in good health.

Note on this clone: The junction shows a germline mismatch at one end, possibly a read error. The chain uses TRBV7-7 and TRBJ1-1; a weak D match, TRBD1 (5 bases). The CDR3 is 15 residues long. Germline CDR1 and CDR2: SSHAT and FNYEAQ (reference sequence). The CDR3 protein is CASSLGVTVNTEAFF. As DNA, the CDR3 is TGTGCTAGCAGCTTAGGGGTCACGGTGAACACTGAAGCTTTCTTT.

This clone was seen a single time. The V gene is TRBV30, the J gene TRBJ2-5; possibly TRBD1 or TRBD2 for D (6 bases each). The J call may be wrong; the DNA end is better matched by TRBJ2-7. The CDR3 sequence is 13 residues long. CDR1 and CDR2 (germline): GTSNPN, SVGIG (reference sequence). CDR3 sequence (DNA): TGTGCCTGGAGTACCGGGGGCCCTGGCGAGCAGTACTTC. It specifies CAWSTGGPGEQYF.

The sample holds one count of this clone. The chain employs TRBV13 and TRBJ1-3, with TRBD1 identical over 8 bases. The CDR3 has 15 residues. V lost 5 bases and J lost 0; bases outside the gene matches: 3. Germline lookup yields CDR1 PRHDT and CDR2 FYEKMQ (reference sequence). CDR3 DNA: TGTGCCAGCAGCCCCACAGGGGGCTCTGGAAACACCATATATTTT. Translated: CASSPTGGSGNTIYF.

This chain uses TRBV5-1 with TRBJ2-2, with D tentatively TRBD2 (5 bases). Germline lookup yields CDR1 SGHRS and CDR2 YFSETQ. The V end lost 0 bases, the J end lost 4 bases, and 7 bases lay between the germline ends. This CDR3 has 14 amino acids. Written as DNA, the CDR3 is TGCGCCAGCAGCTTGGGGGGAGTCACCGGGGAGCTGTTTTTT. Encoded protein: CASSLGGVTGELFF.

V is TRBV4-1 and J is TRBJ1-2, with 10 bases that match TRBD1. Trimming took 1 base from V and 7 from J; bases not matched to a gene: 9. CDR3 size: 16 residues. Germline-derived CDR1 and CDR2 are MGHRA and YSYEKL. The CDR3 sequence is CASSQGQGAFVGGYTF. The CDR3 DNA sequence: TGCGCCAGCAGCCAAGGACAGGGGGCGTTTGTTGGTGGCTACACCTTC.

The rearrangement uses TRBV4-2 and TRBJ2-3; 7 bases align to TRBD2. The CDR3 has 16 residues. Per germline, CDR1 LGHNA and CDR2 YNFKEQ. The ends lost 4 bases at V and 2 bases at J; junction bases unmatched: 9. CDR3 amino acids: CASSLGGTTNTDTQYF. The CDR3, as DNA: TGTGCCAGCAGCCTCGGGGGGACGACCAACACAGATACGCAGTATTTT.

This sequence joins TRBV7-9 and TRBJ1-6; D remains ambiguous. Trimming took 5 bases from V and 9 from J, leaving 14 bases between them. CDR1 is SEHNR and CDR2 is FQNEAQ in the germline V gene (reference sequence). This CDR3 spans 14 amino acids. The CDR3 DNA reads as TGTGCCAGCAGCCAACCGGGCCCAAGTTCACCCCTCCACTTT. This codes for CASSQPGPSSPLHF.

This chain connects TRBV6-5 to TRBJ1-2; 10 bases fit TRBD1. This CDR3 is built from 14 residues. Germline V gene lookup returns CDR1 MNHEY and CDR2 SVGAGI. Trimming cost V 4 bases and J 5 bases; bases outside gene matches: 4. CDR3 amino acids: CASSFRTGGYGYTF. The CDR3 nucleotides read TGTGCCAGCAGTTTCCGGACAGGGGGGTATGGCTACACCTTC.

The J gene is TRBJ2-7, the V gene TRBV6-6, with TRBD2 as a possible D gene (5 bases). Germline V lookup: CDR1 MNHNY, CDR2 SVGAGI (reference sequence). The CDR3 is 12 amino acids. V dropped 6 bases and J dropped 7 bases, with 13 bases sitting between them. CDR3 residues: CASSGLSGEQYF. CDR3 DNA sequence: TGTGCCAGCAGCGGACTCTCTGGGGAGCAGTACTTC.

J is TRBJ2-2 and V is TRBV5-1; the match to TRBD1 covers 8 bases. CDR1 is SGHRS and CDR2 is YFSETQ in the germline V gene. J was trimmed by 1 base and V by 4 bases; bases with no gene match: 6. This CDR3 is built from 16 residues. The CDR3: CASSPRTGLNTGELFF. In DNA form, the CDR3 reads TGCGCCAGCAGCCCCAGGACAGGGCTGAACACCGGGGAGCTGTTTTTT. Full variable domain (rest looked up from reference TRBV5-1 and TRBJ2-2): KAGVTQTPRYLIKTRGQQVTLSCSPISGHRSVSWYQQTPGQGLQFLFEYFSETQRNKGNFPGRFSGRQFSNSRSEMNVSTLELGDSALYLCASSPRTGLNTGELFFGEGSRLTVL.

The chain combines TRBV9 with TRBJ2-2; D may be TRBD1 (7 bases). The CDR3 totals 14 residues. V lost 10 bases to trimming and J lost 4 bases, with 17 bases between them. Germline V gene sequence: CDR1 SGDLS, CDR2 YYNGEE. CDR3 sequence: CASGGPGGTGELFF. CDR3 bases: TGTGCCTCAGGGGGGCCTGGGGGCACCGGGGAGCTGTTTTTT.

The chain carries TRBV5-1 and TRBJ1-2, with D possibly TRBD1 on 5 matching bases. Germline CDR1 reads SGHRS; CDR2 reads YFSETQ. The CDR3 length is 11 residues. V lost 4 bases and J lost 7, with 8 bases in between. CDR3 sequence: CASSRGTGYTF. The CDR3 DNA sequence: TGCGCCAGCAGCCGGGGGACTGGCTACACCTTC. The full variable domain, its missing parts supplied by reference TRBV5-1 and TRBJ1-2, is KAGVTQTPRYLIKTRGQQVTLSCSPISGHRSVSWYQQTPGQGLQFLFEYFSETQRNKGNFPGRFSGRQFSNSRSEMNVSTLELGDSALYLCASSRGTGYTFGSGTRLTVV.

This chain uses TRBV7-9 with TRBJ1-5, with D unclear. With 1 base removed from V and 7 bases from J, the gap between germline ends came to 14 bases. This CDR3 spans 15 amino acids. The germline CDR1 and CDR2 sequences are SEHNR and FQNEAQ (reference sequence). The CDR3 region has the DNA TGTGCCAGCAGCTTAGAACGTCAAGGTTCCCAGCCCCAGCATTTT. It translates to CASSLERQGSQPQHF.

The V gene is TRBV19, the J gene TRBJ2-5, with 7 bases matching TRBD2. J gave up 1 base and V 5 bases, and 4 bases lay outside the gene matches. Germline values: CDR1 LNHDA, CDR2 SQIVND (reference sequence). CDR3 size: 14 residues. This CDR3 reads CASSVGLLQETQYF. The CDR3 DNA sequence: TGTGCCAGTAGTGTGGGACTACTCCAAGAGACCCAGTACTTC.

V is TRBV5-6 and J is TRBJ2-1; D may correspond to TRBD1 or TRBD2 (7 bases each). The CDR3 length is 15 residues. The germline V gene encodes CDR1 SGHDT and CDR2 YYEEEE. The V end lost 6 bases, the J end lost 3 bases, and 16 bases lay between the germline ends. CDR3 amino acids: CASTPQGDYYNEQFF. In DNA form, the CDR3 reads TGTGCCAGCACCCCCCAGGGGGACTACTACAATGAGCAGTTCTTC.

Notes on this clone: Other DNA sequences from this sample encode an identical CDR3 as well. This chain uses TRBV6-6 with TRBJ2-5; perhaps TRBD2 as D (7 bases). V gave up 6 bases and J gave up 5 bases, with 10 bases separating them. The CDR3 contains 12 residues. Per germline, CDR1 MNHNY and CDR2 SVGAGI (reference sequence). CDR3 bases: TGTGCCAGCAGCCCGGGGGGCGAGACCCAGTACTTC. It encodes CASSPGGETQYF.

V is TRBV19 and J is TRBJ2-6; no firm D call. The germline V gene encodes CDR1 LNHDA and CDR2 SQIVND (reference sequence). The CDR3 runs to 15 residues. V was cut by 3 bases and J by 4 bases, with 10 bases left in between. Written as DNA, the CDR3 is TGTGCCAGTAGTATTAACCGACTGGGGGCCAACGTCCTGACTTTC. Protein product: CASSINRLGANVLTF.

The table lists this clone with a count of one. The chain combines TRBV27 with TRBJ2-1; possibly TRBD2 for D (5 bases). V dropped 5 bases and J dropped 3 bases, with 8 bases sitting between them. CDR1 is MNHEY, CDR2 SMNVEV, per germline (reference sequence). The CDR3 has 13 residues. CDR3: CASSHGIYNEQFF. CDR3 nucleotides: TGTGCCAGCAGTCACGGGATCTACAATGAGCAGTTCTTC.

The CDR3 protein is CAWRGGGNYGYTF. The CDR3 coding sequence is TGTGCCTGGAGGGGAGGGGGTAACTATGGCTACACCTTC. The chain joins TRBV30 to TRBJ1-2; a weak D match, TRBD1 (6 bases). Germline loops: CDR1 GTSNPN, CDR2 SVGIG (reference sequence). The CDR3 loop spans 13 amino acids. V was cut by 3 bases and J by 1 base, with 9 bases left in between.

The rearrangement uses TRBV19 and TRBJ1-5; D is undetermined. CDR3 length: 15 residues. V shed 4 bases and J shed 4 bases, with 14 bases lying between them. Germline loops: CDR1 LNHDA, CDR2 SQIVND (reference sequence). The CDR3 bases are TGTGCCAGTAGTACCGCTTTAACTCAGAATCAGCCCCAGCATTTT. Translated: CASSTALTQNQPQHF.

The V call is TRBV6-5, the J call TRBJ2-7; 8 bases match TRBD1. This CDR3 has 13 residues. CDR1 is MNHEY, CDR2 SVGAGI, per germline. V shed 7 bases, J shed 0 bases, and the junction held 2 bases outside the gene matches. The CDR3 is CASIGTGSYEQYF. CDR3 nucleotide sequence: TGTGCCAGCATCGGGACAGGCTCCTACGAGCAGTACTTC.

This clone was observed a handful of times. This chain uses TRBV27 with TRBJ1-6; D remains unclear. V was trimmed by 5 bases and J by 7 bases, leaving 12 bases between them. Germline V gives CDR1 MNHEY, CDR2 SMNVEV (reference sequence). The CDR3 runs 14 residues. CDR3 sequence: CASSREYGNSPLHF. The CDR3 DNA sequence: TGTGCCAGCAGTCGGGAATATGGGAATTCACCCCTCCACTTT.

The gene calls are TRBV19 and TRBJ2-3; D might be TRBD1 (6 bases). Germline CDR1 LNHDA, CDR2 SQIVND (reference sequence). V lost 6 bases to trimming and J lost 2 bases, with 18 bases between them. CDR3 length: 16 amino acids. The CDR3 DNA follows: TGTGCCAGTAGCCTTCAGGGGCTTCTTTTCACAGATACGCAGTATTTT. This encodes CASSLQGLLFTDTQYF.

For this clone: This CDR3 is missing its conserved last phenylalanine or tryptophan, likely due to a read error. The DNA is left out, because the CDR3 cannot be placed on it with certainty; the CDR3 is given as TCRdb lists it. This chain joins TRBV30 and TRBJ1-2; the listed D gene, TRBD1, was not tested against the DNA. Both ends counted, the CDR3 spans 14 residues. The germline V gene has CDR1 GTSNPN and CDR2 SVGIG (reference sequence). The CDR3: CAWSVNARTGEVVV.